Below are 6 T cell receptor beta chains sequenced from a single sample in a study of blood T cell repertoires in COVID-19. The table came from immunoSEQ multiplex PCR; TCRdb's copy has only in-frame clones and leaves some out. The repertoire holds about 140,000 clones, 76% seen once, with under 6% in the top ten. Sequencing used peripheral blood. The receptors stem from a woman older than 75 with active or convalescent COVID-19.

This sequence joins TRBV7-8 and TRBJ1-6; D might be TRBD1 (6 bases). V lost 0 bases to trimming and J lost 8 bases, with 14 bases between them. CDR1 and CDR2 (germline): SGHVS, FQNEAQ. This CDR3 region has 16 residues. The CDR3, as DNA: TGTGCCAGCAGCTTAGCATCAGGGGCGAACTATTCACCCCTCCACTTT. Protein sequence: CASSLASGANYSPLHF. The entire variable domain, with the rest obtained from reference TRBV7-8 and TRBJ1-6, is as follows: GAGVSQSPRYKVAKRGQDVALRCDPISGHVSLFWYQQALGQGPEFLTYFQNEAQLDKSGLPSDRFFAERPEGSVSTLKIQRTQQEDSAVYLCASSLASGANYSPLHFGNGTRLTVT.

The rearrangement links TRBV27 to TRBJ2-6; 7 positions agree with TRBD1. Germline V gene sequence: CDR1 MNHEY, CDR2 SMNVEV (reference sequence). V was pared by 5 bases and J by 2 bases, with 6 bases of the junction left unmatched. The CDR3 runs to 16 residues. The CDR3 sequence: CASSRSGTAGANVLTF. The CDR3 nucleotides read TGTGCCAGCAGTAGATCCGGGACAGCTGGGGCCAACGTCCTGACTTTC.

About this clone: One junction end does not reproduce the germline sequence, and a read error may be involved. The gene calls are TRBV30 and TRBJ2-7, with 7 bases that match TRBD1. The V gene's germline CDR1 is GTSNPN and CDR2 SVGIG (reference sequence). This CDR3 comprises 13 residues. The DNA for the CDR3 is TGTGCCTGGAGTCCCGGGACAGCTTTACGAGCAGTCTTC. Its translation: CAWSPGTALRAVF.

The V and J genes are TRBV18 and TRBJ1-1; D unclear. V was cut by 5 bases and J by 0 bases, with 10 bases left in between. The CDR3 is 14 amino acids. CDR1 is KGHSH and CDR2 is LQKENI in the germline V gene. In DNA, the CDR3 is TGTGCCAGCTCAAGAGAGGATTTGAACACTGAAGCTTTCTTT. Its translation is CASSREDLNTEAFF. Full variable domain (remainder filled in from reference TRBV18 and TRBJ1-1): NAGVMQNPRHLVRRRGQEARLRCSPMKGHSHVYWYRQLPEEGLKFMVYLQKENIIDESGMPKERFSAEFPKEGPSILRIQQVVRGDSAAYFCASSREDLNTEAFFGQGTRLTVV.

The chain links TRBV28 to TRBJ2-1; D is ambiguous. In germline, CDR1 is MDHEN, CDR2 SYDVKM. Deletions cut 4 bases from V and 9 bases from J, with 7 bases between. CDR3 length equals 11 residues. CDR3 nucleotides: TGTGCCAGCAGTTCGTTTAGTGAGCAGTTCTTC. Its translation: CASSSFSEQFF.

The V and J genes are TRBV5-4 and TRBJ1-6; D gene unclear. The CDR3 is 14 amino acids. CDR1 and CDR2 from the germline V gene are SGHNT and YYREEE (reference sequence). V was cut by 0 bases and J by 8 bases, with 9 bases left in between. For the CDR3, the DNA is TGTGCCAGCAGCTTGGTTTCCCCAGATTCACCCCTCCACTTT. Residues: CASSLVSPDSPLHF.